This TCR beta chain was retrieved from a study of beta chain features in type 1 diabetes. Study-level findings and limits: Among patients with Type 1 diabetes, TCRB CDR3s were moderately but significantly shorter in every one of the four CD4+ subsets.

This clone was seen a handful of times. What it binds is unknown. Sorting based on CD45RO/CCR7/CD25/CD127/CD95/CD27 separated CD4+ naive, central memory, regulatory and stem cell-like memory cells. V shed 7 bases, J shed 7 bases, and the junction held 13 bases outside the gene matches. The CDR3 runs 15 residues. Germline V gives CDR1 ENHRY, CDR2 SYGVKD. Expressed TCRB transcripts were sequenced after all isolated RNA was converted to cDNA. Sequenced by immunoSEQ multiplex PCR; TCRdb stores in-frame clones only, minus some. The table includes roughly 160,000 clones, around 8% detected once. This sequence originates from a middle-aged woman with type 1 diabetes. The specimen sequenced was central memory CD4+ T cells from blood. This rearrangement joins TRBV10-3 to TRBJ1-2, with 9 bases aligning to TRBD1. The chain's CDR3 is CAINPGQGKSSGYTF. As DNA, the CDR3 is TGTGCCATCAACCCGGGACAGGGTAAATCCAGTGGCTACACCTTC.